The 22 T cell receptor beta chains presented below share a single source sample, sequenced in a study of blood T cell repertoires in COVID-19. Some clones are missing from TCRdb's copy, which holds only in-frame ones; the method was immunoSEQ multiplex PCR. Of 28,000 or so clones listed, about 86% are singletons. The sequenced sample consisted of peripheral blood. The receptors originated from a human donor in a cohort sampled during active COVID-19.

The CDR3 DNA reads as TGTGCCAGCAGCCTGGCGGGACAGGGCGAGCAGTACTTC. It codes for CASSLAGQGEQYF. J is TRBJ2-7 and V is TRBV7-9; TRBD1 agrees at 9 bases. This CDR3 spans 13 amino acids. Germline CDR1 SEHNR, CDR2 FQNEAQ (reference sequence). J was trimmed by 6 bases and V by 5 bases; bases with no gene match: 5. Using reference TRBV7-9 and TRBJ2-7 for the parts outside the CDR3, the full variable domain is DTGVSQNPRHKITKRGQNVTFRCDPISEHNRLYWYRQTLGQGPEFLTYFQNEAQLEKSRLLSDRFSAERPKGSFSTLEIQRTEQGDSAMYLCASSLAGQGEQYFGPGTRLTVT.

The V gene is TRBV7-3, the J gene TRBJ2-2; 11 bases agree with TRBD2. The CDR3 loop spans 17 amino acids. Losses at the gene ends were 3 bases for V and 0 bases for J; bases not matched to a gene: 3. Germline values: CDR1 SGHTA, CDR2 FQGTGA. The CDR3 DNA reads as TGTGCCAGCAGCTTCTCTAGCGGGGGGACGAACACCGGGGAGCTGTTTTTT. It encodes CASSFSSGGTNTGELFF.

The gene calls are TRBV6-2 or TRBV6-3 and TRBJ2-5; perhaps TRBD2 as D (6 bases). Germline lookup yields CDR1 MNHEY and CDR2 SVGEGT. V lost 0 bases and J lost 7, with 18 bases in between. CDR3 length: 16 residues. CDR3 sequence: CASSYSRAGPAGTQYF. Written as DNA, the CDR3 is TGTGCCAGCAGTTACTCGAGGGCGGGGCCAGCGGGGACCCAGTACTTC.

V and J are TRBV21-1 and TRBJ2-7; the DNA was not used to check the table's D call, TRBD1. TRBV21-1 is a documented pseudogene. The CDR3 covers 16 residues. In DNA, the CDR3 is TGTGCCAGCAGCACGAGGACACACAAGCCCTCCTACGAGCAGTACTTC. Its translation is CASSTRTHKPSYEQYF.

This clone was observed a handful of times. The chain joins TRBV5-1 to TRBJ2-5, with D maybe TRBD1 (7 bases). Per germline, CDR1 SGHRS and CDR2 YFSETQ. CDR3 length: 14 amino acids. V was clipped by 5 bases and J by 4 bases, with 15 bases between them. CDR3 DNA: TGCGCCAGCAGGGAGGGGGCCTGGGGAGAGACCCAGTACTTC. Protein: CASREGAWGETQYF.

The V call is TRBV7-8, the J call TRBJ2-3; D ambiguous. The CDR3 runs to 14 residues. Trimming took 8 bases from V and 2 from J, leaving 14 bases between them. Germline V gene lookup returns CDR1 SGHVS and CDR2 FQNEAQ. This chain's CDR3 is CASLFSWATDTQYF. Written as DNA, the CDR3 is TGTGCCAGCTTGTTTTCGTGGGCCACAGATACGCAGTATTTT.

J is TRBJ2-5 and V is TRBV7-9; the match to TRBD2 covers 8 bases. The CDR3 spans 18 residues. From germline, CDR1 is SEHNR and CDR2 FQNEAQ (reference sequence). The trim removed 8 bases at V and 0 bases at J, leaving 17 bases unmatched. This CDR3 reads CASRLGRAGAPHQETQYF. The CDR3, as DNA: TGTGCCAGCCGTTTGGGGCGAGCGGGGGCGCCTCACCAAGAGACCCAGTACTTC.

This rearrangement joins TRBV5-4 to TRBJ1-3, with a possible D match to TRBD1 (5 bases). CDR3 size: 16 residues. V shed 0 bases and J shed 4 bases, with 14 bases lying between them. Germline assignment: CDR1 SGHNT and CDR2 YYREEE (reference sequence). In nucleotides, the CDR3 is TGTGCCAGCAGCTTGGCCTCAGGGTTCGGCGGAAACACCATATATTTT. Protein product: CASSLASGFGGNTIYF.

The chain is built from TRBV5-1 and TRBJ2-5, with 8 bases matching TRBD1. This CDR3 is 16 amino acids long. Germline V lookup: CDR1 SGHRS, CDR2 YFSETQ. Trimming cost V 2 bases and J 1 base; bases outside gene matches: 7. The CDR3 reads CASSLGTGGIQETQYF. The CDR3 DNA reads TGCGCCAGCAGCTTAGGCACAGGGGGGATCCAAGAGACCCAGTACTTC. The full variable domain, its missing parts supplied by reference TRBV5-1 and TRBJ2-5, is KAGVTQTPRYLIKTRGQQVTLSCSPISGHRSVSWYQQTPGQGLQFLFEYFSETQRNKGNFPGRFSGRQFSNSRSEMNVSTLELGDSALYLCASSLGTGGIQETQYFGPGTRLLVL.

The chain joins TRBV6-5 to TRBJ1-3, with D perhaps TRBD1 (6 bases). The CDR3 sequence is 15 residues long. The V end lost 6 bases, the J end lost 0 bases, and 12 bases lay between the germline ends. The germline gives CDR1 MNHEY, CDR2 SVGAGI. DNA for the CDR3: TGTGCCAGCAGCACAGGGAAAAGCTCTGGAAACACCATATATTTT. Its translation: CASSTGKSSGNTIYF.

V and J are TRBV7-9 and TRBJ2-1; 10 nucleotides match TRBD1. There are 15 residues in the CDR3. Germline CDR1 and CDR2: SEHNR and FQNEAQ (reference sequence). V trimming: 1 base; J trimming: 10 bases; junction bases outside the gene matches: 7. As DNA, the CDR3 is TGTGCCAGCAGCTTAGTAGGAGACAGGGGGCGAGAGCAGTTCTTC. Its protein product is CASSLVGDRGREQFF.

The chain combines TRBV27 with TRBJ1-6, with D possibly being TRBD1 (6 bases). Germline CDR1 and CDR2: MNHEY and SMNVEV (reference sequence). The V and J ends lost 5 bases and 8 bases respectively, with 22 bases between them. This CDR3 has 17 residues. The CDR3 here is CASSKTKKTGVDSPLHF. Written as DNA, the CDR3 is TGTGCCAGCAGTAAAACCAAAAAGACAGGAGTGGATTCACCCCTCCACTTT.

CDR3 nucleotides: TGTGCCAGCAGTACGACAGTGAATCAGCCCCAGCATTTT. Translating gives CASSTTVNQPQHF. The chain recombines TRBV6-5 with TRBJ1-5; D might be TRBD1 (5 bases). The CDR3 totals 13 residues. Germline V gene lookup returns CDR1 MNHEY and CDR2 SVGAGI. Trimming shortened V by 5 bases and J by 4 bases, and 9 bases separated the two germline ends.

CDR3 sequence reads: CASSLTSNQPQHF. The DNA of the CDR3 is TGTGCCAGCAGCTTAACAAGCAATCAGCCCCAGCATTTT. The chain combines TRBV5-6 with TRBJ1-5; D gene ambiguous. V was trimmed by 2 bases and J by 1 base, leaving 4 bases between them. This CDR3 is built from 13 residues. Germline CDR1 is SGHDT and CDR2 is YYEEEE.

The CDR3 sequence: CASSFSANTGELFF. The CDR3 DNA is TGTGCCAGCAGCTTCTCCGCGAACACCGGGGAGCTGTTTTTT. The chain carries TRBV5-5 and TRBJ2-2; D gene ambiguous. In germline, CDR1 is SGHKS, CDR2 YYEKEE (reference sequence). The CDR3 contains 14 residues. The V end was cut by 2 bases, the J end by 0 bases, with 5 bases between.

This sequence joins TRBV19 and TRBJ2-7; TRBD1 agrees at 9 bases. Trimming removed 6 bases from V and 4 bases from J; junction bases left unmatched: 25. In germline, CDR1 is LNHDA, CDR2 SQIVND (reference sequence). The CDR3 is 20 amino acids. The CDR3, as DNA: TGTGCCAGTAGCCCCCGCCCGGGACAGGGACGATCCCTAGCTTTTTACGAGCAGTACTTC. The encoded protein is CASSPRPGQGRSLAFYEQYF.

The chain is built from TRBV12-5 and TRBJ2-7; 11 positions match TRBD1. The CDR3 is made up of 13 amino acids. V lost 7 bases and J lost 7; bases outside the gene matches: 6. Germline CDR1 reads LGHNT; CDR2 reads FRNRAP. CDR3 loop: CASARTGGGEQYF. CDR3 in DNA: TGTGCTAGTGCTCGGACAGGGGGCGGAGAGCAGTACTTC.

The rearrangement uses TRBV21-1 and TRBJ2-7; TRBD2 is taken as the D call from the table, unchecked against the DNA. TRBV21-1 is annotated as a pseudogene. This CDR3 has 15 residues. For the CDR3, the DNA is TGTGCCTCACCCGCGGGACTCCTAGACTCCTACGAGCAGTACTTC. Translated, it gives CASPAGLLDSYEQYF.

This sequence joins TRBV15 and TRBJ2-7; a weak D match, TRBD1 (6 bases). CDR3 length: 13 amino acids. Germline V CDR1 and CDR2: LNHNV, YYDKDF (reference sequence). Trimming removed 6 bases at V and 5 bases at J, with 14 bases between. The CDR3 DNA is TGTGCCACCAGTAAGGCAGGGGCGAACGAGCAGTACTTC. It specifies CATSKAGANEQYF.

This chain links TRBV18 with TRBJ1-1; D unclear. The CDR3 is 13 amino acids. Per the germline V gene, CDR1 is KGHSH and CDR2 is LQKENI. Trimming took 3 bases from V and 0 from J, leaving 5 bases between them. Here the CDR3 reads CASSPAVNTEAFF. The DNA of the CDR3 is TGTGCCAGCTCACCGGCAGTGAACACTGAAGCTTTCTTT.

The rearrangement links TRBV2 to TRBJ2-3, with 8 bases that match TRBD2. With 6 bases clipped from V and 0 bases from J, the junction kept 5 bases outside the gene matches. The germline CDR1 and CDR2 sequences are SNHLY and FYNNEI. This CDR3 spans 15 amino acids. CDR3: CASRPAGVSTDTQYF. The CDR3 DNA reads TGTGCCAGCAGGCCAGCGGGGGTTAGCACAGATACGCAGTATTTT.

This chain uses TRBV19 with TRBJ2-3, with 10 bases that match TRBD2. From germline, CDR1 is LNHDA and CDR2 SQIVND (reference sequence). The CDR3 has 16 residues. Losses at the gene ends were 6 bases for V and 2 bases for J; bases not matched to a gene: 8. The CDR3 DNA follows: TGTGCCAGTAGCGAACCCCTAGCGGGGGACACAGATACGCAGTATTTT. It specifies CASSEPLAGDTDTQYF.